A selection of T cell receptor beta chains follows, all from one sample in a study of response to subunit inactivated influenza vaccine. TCRdb used MiXCR to reprocess the RT-PCR reads, holding one entry per CDR3 protein. The repertoire holds 200,000 to 300,000 distinct CDR3 sequences, with more than 9% as singletons. Sequencing used non-naive T cells sorted from PBMCs, obtained around 15 days before vaccination. The receptors shown here come from a man aged 45 to 65 who received an inactivated influenza vaccine. The CDR3 runs from the conserved cysteine through the conserved F or W. The D gene is left open where the match is weak.

>TRBV12-3/TRBV12-4|TRBD1
CASSLGTGKIYEQYF
>TRBV20-1|TRBD1
CSASGTGAEAFF
>TRBV29-1|NA
CSVTSGTLNQPQHF
>TRBV29-1|NA
CSVIRGGTYNEQFF
>TRBV4-1|NA
CASSQGQTYRYEQYF
>TRBV28|NA
CASSGPGMGAQPQHF
>TRBV3-1|NA
CASSRLRGEFYNEQFF
>TRBV2|NA
CASSESPGLGDEQYF
>TRBV5-1|NA
CASSESGGRLIHTQYF
>TRBV4-2|NA
CASSQDQSQLGNTIYF
>TRBV6-5|NA
CASSYSGPGESSYNEQFF
>TRBV20-1|NA
CSAAQGSQKYF
>TRBV6-1|TRBD1
CATSPHNRGLSYEQYF
>TRBV20-1|NA
CSARGDRRTNLQPQHF
>TRBV2|TRBD1
CASSRMGQSNQPQHF
>TRBV18|TRBD1
CASSPGTGGDFTEQFF
>TRBV4-2|TRBD1
CASSNRDSFYTF
>TRBV7-9|NA
CASSSTGGQGNEQFF
>TRBV2|NA
CASMFTSWDNEQFF
>TRBV29-1|TRBD1
CRTEDRNTEAFF
>TRBV6-1|TRBD2
CASSESGGATDTQYF
>TRBV4-3|NA
CASSQGRDSSYEQYF
>TRBV29-1|NA
CSGEQGVAFF
>TRBV20-1|NA
CSARDFGGGYHQPQHF
>TRBV7-2|NA
CASSWDRRPQHF
>TRBV3-1|TRBD1
CASSQATGVVYGYTF
>TRBV25-1|NA
CASSEYTGELFF
>TRBV28|NA
CASWGGISYNSPLHF
>TRBV6-1|TRBD2
CASRAGTSWYNEQFF
>TRBV28|TRBD2
CASSPTRSWAGVSYEQYF
>TRBV29-1|NA
CSGSQRASDTQYF
>TRBV12-3/TRBV12-4|NA
CASSRQESYNEQFF